The sequence of this T cell receptor beta chain was determined in a study of OX40 agonist ivuxolimab in advanced cancers. Turning to the study itself: Administration of intravenous ivuxolimab to patients occurred every 2 weeks at 0.01 to 10 mg/kg. Prior anti-PD-1, anti-PD-L1 or anti-CTLA-4 therapy did not bar entry, and 30% to 40% had some.

The study's findings and limits: The expanded peripheral T cells' antigen specificity was not determined.

Germline V CDR1 and CDR2: MNHEY, SVGAGI. V trimming: 4 bases; J trimming: 4 bases; junction bases outside the gene matches: 7. CDR3 length: 15 residues. The method was immunoSEQ multiplex PCR; TCRdb's version includes in-frame clones alone and lacks a portion of them. The data contain about 53,000 clones, 88% of them seen just once; the ten biggest clones take up around 10%. This clone was detected once. Its target is not known. This sequence was found in an adult with an advanced solid tumor such as melanoma, head and neck, liver or kidney cancer. The sample consisted of CD4+ or CD8+ T cells sorted from blood, taken in a trial of the OX40 agonist ivuxolimab. The genes are TRBV6-5 and TRBJ1-2; 9 bases match TRBD1. The CDR3 bases are TGTGCCAGCAGTTCACCGCGACAGGGGGGCTATGGCTACACCTTC. Translation: CASSSPRQGGYGYTF.